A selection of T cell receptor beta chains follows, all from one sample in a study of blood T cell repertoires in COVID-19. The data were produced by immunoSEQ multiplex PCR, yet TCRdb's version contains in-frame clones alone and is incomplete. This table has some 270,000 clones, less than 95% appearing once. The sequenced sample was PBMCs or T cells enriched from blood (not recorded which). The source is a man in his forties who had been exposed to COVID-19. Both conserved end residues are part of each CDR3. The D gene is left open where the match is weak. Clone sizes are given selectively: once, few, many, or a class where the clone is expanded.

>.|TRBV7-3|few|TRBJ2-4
TGTGCCAGCAGCTTGACAGTTGCTTCGGCCAAAAACATTCAGTACTTC
CASSLTVASAKNIQYF
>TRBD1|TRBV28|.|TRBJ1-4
TGTGCCAGCAGTTTTTTCGGGACAGGGATCAATGAAAAACTGTTTTTT
CASSFFGTGINEKLFF
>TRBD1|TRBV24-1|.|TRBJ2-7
TGTGCCACCAGTGAGGGGACAGGGGACGAGCAGTACTTC
CATSEGTGDEQYF
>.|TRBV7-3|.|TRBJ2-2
TGTGCCAGCACCCTTCACACGGGCGGGGAGCTGTTTTTT
CASTLHTGGELFF
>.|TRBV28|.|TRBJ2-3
TGTGCCAGCAGTTATGGACAGCCTAGCACAGATACGCAGTATTTT
CASSYGQPSTDTQYF
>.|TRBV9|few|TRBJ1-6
TGTGCCAGCAGCGTAAGGGAGGGACCAAATAATTCACCCCTCCACTTT
CASSVREGPNNSPLHF
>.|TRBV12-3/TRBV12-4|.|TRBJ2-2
TGTGCCAGCTCGCGGGACACCGGGGAGCTGTTTTTT
CASSRDTGELFF
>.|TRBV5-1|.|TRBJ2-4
TGCGCCAGCAGCCCGGGACACGTCAGTCCCCCCAAAAACATTCAGTACTTC
CASSPGHVSPPKNIQYF
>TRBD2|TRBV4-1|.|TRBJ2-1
TGCGCCAGCAGCCGAGCCGGGAGCGGGAGTGGTTATGAGCAGTTCTTC
CASSRAGSGSGYEQFF
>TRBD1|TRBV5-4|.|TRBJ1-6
TGTGCCAGCAGCCCCGGGACAGCCCGTTCACCCCTCCACTTT
CASSPGTARSPLHF
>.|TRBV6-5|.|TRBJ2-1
TGTGCCAGCAGTTACAGCGGGCCCCTGAGTGGAAATGAGCAGTTCTTC
CASSYSGPLSGNEQFF
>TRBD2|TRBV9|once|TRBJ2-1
TGTGCCAGCAGCGCGGGGGGAGATGAGCAGTTCTTC
CASSAGGDEQFF
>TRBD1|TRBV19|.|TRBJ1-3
TGTGCCAGTGGGGACAGGGGCTCTGGAAACACCATATATTTT
CASGDRGSGNTIYF
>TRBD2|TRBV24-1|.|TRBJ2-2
TGTGCCACCTCGGCTAGCGGGAACACCGGGGAGCTGTTTTTT
CATSASGNTGELFF
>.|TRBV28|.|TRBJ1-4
TGTGCCAGCACTGGCAGGGAAAAACTGTTTTTT
CASTGREKLFF
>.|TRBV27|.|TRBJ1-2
TGTGCCAGCAGCAACTTTGGGCCCAGGGGCTATGGCTACACCTTC
CASSNFGPRGYGYTF
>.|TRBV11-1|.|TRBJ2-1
TGTGCCAGCAGTAGAGCTAGGAATGAGCAGTTCTTC
CASSRARNEQFF